This T cell receptor beta chain was recovered during a study of T cells in localized non-small cell lung cancer. TCRdb keeps only in-frame clones here, not all; method: immunoSEQ multiplex PCR. The sample has tens of thousands of clones, roughly three quarters seen once; the top ten hold roughly 31%. Trimming at V came to 6 bases and at J to 11 bases, leaving 10 bases not matched to a gene. Germline V CDR1 and CDR2: MNHNS, SASEGT. CDR3 length: 13 residues. V usage is TRBV6-1 and J usage is TRBJ1-2; 9 nucleotides align to TRBD1. The origin of this receptor is a male donor aged 60 or older with stage II squamous cell lung carcinoma. Sequences were derived from peripheral blood, sampled before any cancer treatment. The DNA for the CDR3 is TGTGCCAGCAGCATAGACCGGGACAGGGTTTACACCTTC. Its translation: CASSIDRDRVYTF.